These 27 T cell receptor beta chains originate from one sample sequenced in a study of T cells after yellow fever vaccination. TCRdb ran MiXCR on the 5' RACE reads and lists one entry per CDR3 protein. The profile covers about 500,000 distinct CDR3 sequences, with about 15% appearing a single time and roughly a sixth taken by the ten largest. The sequences come from PBMCs, collected 4 to 5 days after the first yellow fever vaccination. These receptor sequences come from a man aged 18 to 35 who received the YFV17D yellow fever vaccine.

This clonotype was counted between two and nine times. This chain joins TRBV28 and TRBJ2-3, with unresolved D. Trimming pared 9 bases from V and 4 bases from J, leaving 11 bases between. This CDR3 contains 12 residues. In germline, CDR1 is MDHEN, CDR2 SYDVKM. CDR3 DNA: TGTGCCAGTGCGGTCCCGGCAGATACGCAGTATTTT. Translating gives CASAVPADTQYF.

The chain couples TRBV15 to TRBJ2-1; D is tentatively TRBD1 or TRBD2 (5 bases each). Germline V gene data show CDR1 as LNHNV and CDR2 as YYDKDF (reference sequence). The V end was cut by 1 base, the J end by 9 bases, with 7 bases between. The CDR3 totals 12 residues. The CDR3 DNA reads as TGTGCCACCAGCAGAGTAGGGACTGAGCAGTTCTTC. This gives the protein CATSRVGTEQFF. The entire variable domain, with the rest obtained from reference TRBV15 and TRBJ2-1, is as follows: DAMVIQNPRYQVTQFGKPVTLSCSQTLNHNVMYWYQQKSSQAPKLLFHYYDKDFNNEADTPDNFQSRRPNTSFCFLDIRSPGLGDTAMYLCATSRVGTEQFFGPGTRLTVL.

The rearrangement links TRBV7-2 to TRBJ2-1; the D is unclear. Trimming stripped 0 bases from V and 4 bases from J, with 13 bases between. Germline V gene lookup returns CDR1 SGHTA and CDR2 FQGNSA. The CDR3 loop spans 16 amino acids. The CDR3, as DNA: TGTGCCAGCAGCTTAGCTGTTAGGGCTCTATACAATGAGCAGTTCTTC. Residues: CASSLAVRALYNEQFF.

J is TRBJ1-5 and V is TRBV20-1; TRBD1 aligns across 11 bases. The CDR3 contains 14 residues. The V gene end was trimmed by 6 bases and the J gene end by 7 bases; junction bases not matched to a gene: 8. CDR1 and CDR2 (germline): DFQATT, SNEGSKA (reference sequence). Written as DNA, the CDR3 is TGCAGTGCCCCGGGACAGGGGGATTGGCAGCCCCAGCATTTT. This sequence encodes CSAPGQGDWQPQHF.

V gene TRBV20-1 combines with J gene TRBJ1-6; D may be TRBD1 (5 bases). Looked up from germline, CDR1 is DFQATT and CDR2 is SNEGSKA (reference sequence). V lost 2 bases and J lost 4, with 18 bases in between. This CDR3 is built from 17 residues. CDR3 coding DNA: TGCAGTGCTAGACGAGCACGGACAAGGAAATATAATTCACCCCTCCACTTT. This translates into CSARRARTRKYNSPLHF.

This chain uses TRBV6-2 or TRBV6-3 with TRBJ2-7; possible D gene TRBD1, 5 bases. The germline gives CDR1 MNHEY, CDR2 SVGEGT. The CDR3 runs to 13 residues. Trimming stripped 6 bases from V and 2 bases from J, with 11 bases between. CDR3 sequence reads: CASSSYRTYEQYV. CDR3 nucleotide sequence: TGTGCCAGCAGCTCCTACAGGACCTACGAGCAGTACGTC.

This clonotype appeared a few times. The V gene is TRBV12-3 or TRBV12-4, the J gene TRBJ2-1; TRBD2 aligns across 8 bases. The CDR3 is made up of 13 amino acids. V lost 4 bases to trimming and J lost 8 bases; unmatched junction nucleotides: 4. The CDR3 DNA sequence: TGTGCCAGCAGTTCCGGGGGGGCGGATGAGCAGTTCTTC. It yields the protein CASSSGGADEQFF.

V gene TRBV2 combines with J gene TRBJ1-1; D may be TRBD1 (5 bases). The CDR3 consists of 14 residues. Trimming stripped 2 bases from V and 7 bases from J, with 14 bases between. The germline V gene has CDR1 SNHLY and CDR2 FYNNEI. CDR3 sequence reads: CASSEWGRTYEAFF. In DNA, the CDR3 is TGTGCCAGCAGTGAATGGGGACGGACTTATGAAGCTTTCTTT.

The chain's CDR3 is CASAMDRGSYNSPLHF. The CDR3 bases are TGTGCCAGTGCTATGGACAGGGGATCCTATAATTCACCCCTCCACTTT. The V and J genes are TRBV2 and TRBJ1-6; the match to TRBD1 covers 9 bases. The CDR3 is 16 amino acids. The V and J ends lost 9 bases and 1 base, in that order; junction bases with no gene match: 7. Germline V gene sequence: CDR1 SNHLY, CDR2 FYNNEI.

This clonotype was detected only a few times. V gene TRBV6-6 combines with J gene TRBJ2-3; D is possibly TRBD1 or TRBD2 (5 bases each). With 10 bases removed from V and 4 bases from J, the gap between germline ends came to 15 bases. There are 13 residues in the CDR3. Germline CDR1 MNHNY, CDR2 SVGAGI (reference sequence). CDR3 in amino acids: CATKGDGADTQYF. CDR3 DNA sequence: TGTGCCACAAAAGGGGACGGGGCAGATACGCAGTATTTT.

CDR3 coding DNA: TGTGCCAGCAGTACCGGGACAGCTTACTACGAGCAGTACGTC. It translates to CASSTGTAYYEQYV. The genes are TRBV6-1 and TRBJ2-7; TRBD1 matches 7 bases. From germline, CDR1 is MNHNS and CDR2 SASEGT. The junction had 7 bases not matched to a gene; V was cut back by 5 bases and J by 3 bases. This CDR3 spans 14 amino acids.

This clonotype appeared a few times. The chain couples TRBV18 to TRBJ1-2; weak D call: TRBD1 (6 bases). Trimming stripped 0 bases from V and 5 bases from J, with 7 bases between. CDR1 and CDR2 from the germline V gene are KGHSH and LQKENI. This CDR3 is 13 amino acids long. The CDR3: CASSPPRGYGYTF. CDR3 bases: TGTGCCAGCTCACCACCGAGGGGGTATGGCTACACCTTC.

This clonotype was detected a few times. The V and J genes are TRBV10-3 and TRBJ2-5, with D perhaps being TRBD1 or TRBD2 (6 bases each). The V gene's germline CDR1 is ENHRY and CDR2 SYGVKD. The V and J ends lost 0 bases and 2 bases respectively, with 13 bases between them. The length of the CDR3 is 16 residues. The CDR3 region has the DNA TGTGCCATCAGTGAGTCAGGAGGGGGGCGGCAAGAGACCCAGTACTTC. It specifies CAISESGGGRQETQYF.

This clonotype showed up just a few times. The rearrangement joins TRBV6-5 to TRBJ2-1, with D perhaps TRBD2 (5 bases). Germline CDR1 and CDR2: MNHEY and SVGAGI. V was trimmed by 0 bases and J by 4 bases, leaving 16 bases between them. The CDR3 has 17 amino acids. The CDR3 DNA reads as TGTGCCAGCAGTTACTCGATACCTTCCGGGGTGTACAATGAGCAGTTCTTC. This translates into CASSYSIPSGVYNEQFF.

The rearrangement uses TRBV5-1 and TRBJ2-1; no reliable D call. This CDR3 spans 17 amino acids. Trimming pared 0 bases from V and 0 bases from J, leaving 13 bases between. CDR1 is SGHRS, CDR2 YFSETQ, per germline. The CDR3 bases are TGCGCCAGCAGCTTGGCTAGGGCGATGAGCTCCTACAATGAGCAGTTCTTC. This encodes CASSLARAMSSYNEQFF.

This clonotype came up a few times. This chain joins TRBV7-6 and TRBJ2-3; possible D gene TRBD2, 6 bases. Germline V lookup: CDR1 SGHVS, CDR2 FNYEAQ. Trimming removed 5 bases at V and 4 bases at J, with 10 bases between. CDR3 length: 13 amino acids. As DNA, the CDR3 is TGTGCCAGCAGCCCGACTAGAGCAGATACGCAGTATTTT. Translating it yields CASSPTRADTQYF.

The J gene is TRBJ2-1, the V gene TRBV23-1; D gene unclear. TRBV23-1 is recorded as an ORF, its role being uncertain. Trimming took 4 bases from V and 9 from J, leaving 16 bases between them. This CDR3 spans 14 amino acids. The CDR3, as DNA: TGCGCCAGCAGTCGATGGGAAAGATCGGGTGAGCAGTTCTTC. It is translated as CASSRWERSGEQFF.

This clonotype was detected many times. The rearrangement joins TRBV7-9 to TRBJ2-3, with TRBD2 identical over 7 bases. The CDR3 runs 14 residues. Germline-derived CDR1 and CDR2 are SEHNR and FQNEAQ (reference sequence). Losses at the gene ends were 3 bases for V and 3 bases for J; bases not matched to a gene: 3. CDR3 region: CASSLSGGTDTQYF. DNA of the CDR3: TGTGCCAGCAGCTTGTCGGGGGGTACAGATACGCAGTATTTT.

The V gene is TRBV7-6, the J gene TRBJ2-1, with TRBD2 as a possible D gene (7 bases). The V end lost 0 bases, the J end lost 10 bases, and 13 bases lay between the germline ends. Germline-derived CDR1 and CDR2 are SGHVS and FNYEAQ. The CDR3 length is 14 residues. The CDR3 loop is CASSLARGAGEQFF. CDR3 nucleotide sequence: TGTGCCAGCAGCTTAGCTCGGGGGGCTGGGGAGCAGTTCTTC. Drawing the rest from reference TRBV7-6 and TRBJ2-1, the complete variable domain is GAGVSQSPRYKVTKRGQDVALRCDPISGHVSLYWYRQALGQGPEFLTYFNYEAQQDKSGLPNDRFSAERPEGSISTLTIQRTEQRDSAMYRCASSLARGAGEQFFGPGTRLTVL.

The chain employs TRBV27 and TRBJ2-7; 8 nucleotides align to TRBD2. Germline CDR1 reads MNHEY; CDR2 reads SMNVEV (reference sequence). The CDR3 spans 15 residues. J gave up 0 bases and V 4 bases, and 5 bases lay outside the gene matches. The DNA for the CDR3 is TGTGCCAGCAGTTCGAGACTAGCGTTCTCCTACGAGCAGTACTTC. This codes for CASSSRLAFSYEQYF.

This sequence joins TRBV12-3 or TRBV12-4 and TRBJ1-5; a weak D match, TRBD1 (6 bases). CDR3 size: 12 residues. Between the trimmed V and J ends, which lost 8 bases and 6 bases, there was a span of 11 bases. Here the CDR3 reads CASGVGAQPQHF. The CDR3 DNA is TGTGCCAGCGGAGTGGGGGCTCAGCCCCAGCATTTT.

The chain's CDR3 is CASSFGTGRTNTEAFF. The CDR3 DNA sequence: TGTGCCAGCAGCTTTGGGACAGGGAGGACGAACACTGAAGCTTTCTTT. The rearrangement uses TRBV7-2 and TRBJ1-1, with 9 bases fitting TRBD1. Germline V CDR1 and CDR2: SGHTA, FQGNSA. The J segment lost 1 base and the V segment lost 3 bases, leaving 6 bases of the junction unmatched. The CDR3 is made up of 16 amino acids. Full variable domain (missing parts from reference TRBV7-2 and TRBJ1-1): GAGVSQSPSNKVTEKGKDVELRCDPISGHTALYWYRQSLGQGLEFLIYFQGNSAPDKSGLPSDRFSAERTGGSVSTLTIQRTQQEDSAVYLCASSFGTGRTNTEAFFGQGTRLTVV.

This clonotype was seen at least ten times. J is TRBJ2-7 and V is TRBV12-3 or TRBV12-4; no definite D call. This CDR3 region has 14 residues. Trimming shortened V by 7 bases and J by 1 base, and 14 bases separated the two germline ends. The CDR3 region has the DNA TGTGCCAGCATCCCTGCTGGGCAGTCCTACGAGCAGTACTTC. Translation gives CASIPAGQSYEQYF.

V is TRBV5-4 and J is TRBJ2-2; the D gene is possibly TRBD1 (7 bases). The CDR3 is 15 amino acids. The ends were cut back, 0 bases at V and 6 bases at J, with 12 bases in the middle. Germline values: CDR1 SGHNT, CDR2 YYREEE (reference sequence). The DNA for the CDR3 is TGTGCCAGCAGCTTGGAGACAGGGAGGTCCGGGGAGCTGTTTTTT. Protein product: CASSLETGRSGELFF.

The V gene is TRBV20-1, the J gene TRBJ2-1; D is possibly TRBD1 (5 bases). Germline V gives CDR1 DFQATT, CDR2 SNEGSKA (reference sequence). Trimming took 3 bases from V and 2 from J, leaving 14 bases between them. The CDR3 sequence is 15 residues long. This CDR3 is CSARNRKETYNEQFF. The CDR3 nucleotides read TGCAGTGCTAGGAACAGGAAAGAGACCTACAATGAGCAGTTCTTC.

The sample holds many counts of this clonotype. J is TRBJ2-3 and V is TRBV7-9; D gene uncertain. The ends were cut back, 8 bases at V and 0 bases at J, with 9 bases in the middle. The CDR3 runs 13 residues. Germline V CDR1 and CDR2: SEHNR, FQNEAQ (reference sequence). The CDR3 coding sequence is TGTGCCAGCCGCGTTTCTAGCACAGATACGCAGTATTTT. Protein sequence: CASRVSSTDTQYF.

This sequence joins TRBV11-1 and TRBJ2-2, with 7 bases that match TRBD1. Germline values: CDR1 SGHAT, CDR2 FQDESV (reference sequence). V lost 5 bases, J lost 1 base, and 7 bases stayed unmatched. The CDR3 runs 16 residues. CDR3 amino acids: CASSDAQGLNTGELFF. CDR3 nucleotides: TGTGCCAGCAGCGACGCACAGGGGTTGAACACCGGGGAGCTGTTTTTT. The whole variable domain, filled in from reference TRBV11-1 and TRBJ2-2, reads EAEVAQSPRYKITEKSQAVAFWCDPISGHATLYWYRQILGQGPELLVQFQDESVVDDSQLPKDRFSAERLKGVDSTLKIQPAELGDSAMYLCASSDAQGLNTGELFFGEGSRLTVL.